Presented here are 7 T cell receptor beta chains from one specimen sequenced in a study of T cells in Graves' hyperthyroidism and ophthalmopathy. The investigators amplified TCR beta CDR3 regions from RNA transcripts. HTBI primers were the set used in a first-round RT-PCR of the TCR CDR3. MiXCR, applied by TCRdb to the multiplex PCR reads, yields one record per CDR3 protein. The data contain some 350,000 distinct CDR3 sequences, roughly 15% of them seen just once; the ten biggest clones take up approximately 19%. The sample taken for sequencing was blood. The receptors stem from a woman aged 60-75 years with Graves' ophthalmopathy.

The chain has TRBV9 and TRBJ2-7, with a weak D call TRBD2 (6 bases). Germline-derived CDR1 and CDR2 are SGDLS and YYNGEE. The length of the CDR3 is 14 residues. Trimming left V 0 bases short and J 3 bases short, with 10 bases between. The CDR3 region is CASSVGGLSYEQYF. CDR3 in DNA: TGTGCCAGCAGCGTAGGGGGACTGAGCTACGAGCAGTACTTC.

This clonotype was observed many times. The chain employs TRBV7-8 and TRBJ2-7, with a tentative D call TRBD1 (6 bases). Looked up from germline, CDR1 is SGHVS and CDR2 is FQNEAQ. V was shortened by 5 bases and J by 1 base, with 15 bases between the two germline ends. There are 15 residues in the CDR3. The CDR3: CASSIQTGLSYEQYF. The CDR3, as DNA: TGTGCCAGCAGCATACAAACAGGGTTGTCCTACGAGCAGTACTTC. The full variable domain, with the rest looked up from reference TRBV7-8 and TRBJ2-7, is GAGVSQSPRYKVAKRGQDVALRCDPISGHVSLFWYQQALGQGPEFLTYFQNEAQLDKSGLPSDRFFAERPEGSVSTLKIQRTQQEDSAVYLCASSIQTGLSYEQYFGPGTRLTVT.

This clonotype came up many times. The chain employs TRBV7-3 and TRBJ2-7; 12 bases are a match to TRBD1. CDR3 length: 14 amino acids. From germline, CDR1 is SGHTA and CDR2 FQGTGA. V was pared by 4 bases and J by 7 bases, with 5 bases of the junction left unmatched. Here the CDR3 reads CASSSGTGGGEQYF. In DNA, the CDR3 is TGTGCCAGCAGCTCCGGGACAGGGGGCGGTGAGCAGTACTTC. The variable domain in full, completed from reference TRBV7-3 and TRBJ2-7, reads GAGVSQTPSNKVTEKGKYVELRCDPISGHTALYWYRQSLGQGPEFLIYFQGTGAADDSGLPNDRFFAVRPEGSVSTLKIQRTERGDSAVYLCASSSGTGGGEQYFGPGTRLTVT.

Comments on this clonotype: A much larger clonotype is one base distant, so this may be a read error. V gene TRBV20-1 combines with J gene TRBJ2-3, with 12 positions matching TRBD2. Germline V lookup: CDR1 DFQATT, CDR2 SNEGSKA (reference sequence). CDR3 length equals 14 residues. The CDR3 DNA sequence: TGCGGTGCTGGGACTAGCGGGAGCACAGATACGCAGTATTTT. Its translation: CGAGTSGSTDTQYF.

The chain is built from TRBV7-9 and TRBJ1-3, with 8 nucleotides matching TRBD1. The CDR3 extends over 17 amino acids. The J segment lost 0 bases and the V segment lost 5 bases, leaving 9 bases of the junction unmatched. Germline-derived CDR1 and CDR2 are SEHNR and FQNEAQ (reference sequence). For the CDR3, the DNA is TGTGCCAGCAGCGCCGGGGACAGGCAAAACTCTGGAAACACCATATATTTT. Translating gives CASSAGDRQNSGNTIYF.

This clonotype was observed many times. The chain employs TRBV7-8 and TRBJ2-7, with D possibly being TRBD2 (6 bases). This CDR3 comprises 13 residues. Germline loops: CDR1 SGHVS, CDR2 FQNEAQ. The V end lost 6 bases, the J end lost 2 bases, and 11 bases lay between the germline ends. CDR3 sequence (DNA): TGTGCCAGCAGGTTTAGCGGAGCCTACGAGCAGTACTTC. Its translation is CASRFSGAYEQYF. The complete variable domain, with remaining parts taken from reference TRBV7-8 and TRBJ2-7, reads GAGVSQSPRYKVAKRGQDVALRCDPISGHVSLFWYQQALGQGPEFLTYFQNEAQLDKSGLPSDRFFAERPEGSVSTLKIQRTQQEDSAVYLCASRFSGAYEQYFGPGTRLTVT.

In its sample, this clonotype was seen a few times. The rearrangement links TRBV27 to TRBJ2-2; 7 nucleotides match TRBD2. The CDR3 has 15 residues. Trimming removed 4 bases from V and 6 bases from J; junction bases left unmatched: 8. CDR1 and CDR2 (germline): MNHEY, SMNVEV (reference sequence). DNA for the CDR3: TGTGCCAGCAGTTCTAGCGGCTCCGCGCCCGGGGAGCTGTTTTTT. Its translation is CASSSSGSAPGELFF.